The 17 T cell receptor beta chains below all came from one sample that was sequenced in a study of CD8+CD57+ T cells in acquired aplastic anemia. Individuals selected for sequencing had exhibited CD8+CD57+ cell expansion on flow cytometry. CDR3 and TCR beta VDJ profiling relied on a genomic DNA template. TCRdb re-derived calls from the reads in MiXCR, one entry per CDR3 protein. This sample has about 200,000 distinct CDR3 sequences, with more than 55% found just once. Specimen: sorted CD4+, CD8+, or CD8+CD57+ T cells (not recorded which) from PBMCs. These receptors came from a human donor with aplastic anemia.

This clonotype was detected many times. The V gene is TRBV11-3, the J gene TRBJ1-4; D might be TRBD1 (5 bases). Germline loops: CDR1 SGHNT, CDR2 YENEEA. Between the trimmed V and J ends, which lost 8 bases and 2 bases, there was a span of 12 bases. The CDR3 loop spans 14 amino acids. The CDR3: CASHTGTTNEKLFF. CDR3 sequence (DNA): TGTGCCAGCCATACCGGGACGACTAATGAAAAACTGTTTTTT.

This clonotype was detected many times. The J gene is TRBJ2-7, the V gene TRBV27; D may be TRBD2 (7 bases). Deletions cut 6 bases from V and 2 bases from J, with 17 bases between. Germline CDR1 reads MNHEY; CDR2 reads SMNVEV (reference sequence). The CDR3 contains 15 residues. CDR3 bases: TGTGCCAGCAGAGCTCGTGGGGGGGGCACCTACGAGCAGTACTTC. Residues: CASRARGGGTYEQYF.

This clonotype was detected a few times. The rearrangement uses TRBV19 and TRBJ1-5; 7 bases match TRBD1. The germline CDR1 and CDR2 sequences are LNHDA and SQIVND (reference sequence). The CDR3 length is 15 residues. V was pared by 5 bases and J by 1 base, with 5 bases of the junction left unmatched. The DNA of the CDR3 is TGTGCCAGTAGTGCCACAGGGGCGAGCAATCAGCCCCAGCATTTT. Translating it yields CASSATGASNQPQHF.

The chain combines TRBV7-9 with TRBJ2-6; no clear D gene. The V gene's germline CDR1 is SEHNR and CDR2 FQNEAQ (reference sequence). V dropped 5 bases and J dropped 2 bases, with 10 bases sitting between them. The CDR3 sequence is 15 residues long. CDR3 residues: CASSQEETGANVLTF. For the CDR3, the DNA is TGTGCCAGCAGCCAAGAGGAGACTGGGGCCAACGTCCTGACTTTC.

The genes are TRBV12-3 or TRBV12-4 and TRBJ1-6, with a weak D call TRBD1 (5 bases). Trimming shortened V by 6 bases and J by 12 bases, and 15 bases separated the two germline ends. CDR3 length: 13 residues. The CDR3 DNA sequence: TGTGCCAGCAGCCCAGGGACGTGGGGACCCCTCCACTTT. Protein product: CASSPGTWGPLHF.

The chain links TRBV20-1 to TRBJ1-2; D may be TRBD1 (6 bases). The CDR3 has 14 residues. In germline, CDR1 is DFQATT, CDR2 SNEGSKA (reference sequence). Trimming removed 6 bases from V and 4 bases from J, with 18 bases in between. The CDR3, as DNA: TGCAGTGCAGGGGCCGGGCGAGGGGGCTATGGCTACACCTTC. It translates to CSAGAGRGGYGYTF.

The CDR3 is CSGRTGGQETQYF. In DNA, the CDR3 is TGCAGCGGCAGGACAGGGGGCCAGGAGACCCAGTACTTC. The V call is TRBV29-1, the J call TRBJ2-5; TRBD1 matches 11 bases. Germline lookup yields CDR1 SQVTM and CDR2 ANQGSEA. The CDR3 totals 13 residues. Losses at the gene ends were 7 bases for V and 5 bases for J; bases not matched to a gene: 6.

The gene calls are TRBV7-3 and TRBJ1-5; D ambiguous. The CDR3 has 15 residues. Trimming stripped 5 bases from V and 1 base from J, with 12 bases between. Germline CDR1 SGHTA, CDR2 FQGTGA. As DNA, the CDR3 is TGTGCCAGCAGCCGGGCTACGAGGAGCAATCAGCCCCAGCATTTT. This encodes CASSRATRSNQPQHF.

The chain combines TRBV10-3 with TRBJ1-2; D unresolved. The CDR3 length is 11 residues. Germline assignment: CDR1 ENHRY and CDR2 SYGVKD. The V gene lost 10 bases and the J gene lost 7 bases, with 13 bases spanning the gap. DNA for the CDR3: TGTGCCACGAGGGCGGAGAGTGGCTACACCTTC. Protein: CATRAESGYTF.

In regard to this clonotype: In this CDR3 the conserved last residue, phenylalanine or tryptophan, is missing, so a read error is likely. Because the CDR3's place on the DNA is in doubt, the DNA is left out and the CDR3 is given as listed by TCRdb. This rearrangement joins TRBV2 to TRBJ2-7; the table's TRBD2 call for D was not verified on the DNA. Germline V lookup: CDR1 SNHLY, CDR2 FYNNEI. The CDR3 has 12 amino acids, counting both end residues. The CDR3 sequence: CARPEVLLVKVS.

The genes are TRBV7-2 and TRBJ2-7; D is undetermined. V dropped 5 bases and J dropped 0 bases, with 8 bases sitting between them. CDR1 is SGHTA, CDR2 FQGNSA, per germline. This CDR3 is 13 amino acids long. DNA of the CDR3: TGTGCCAGCAGCCCCGCAGTCTCCTACGAGCAGTACTTC. Translation gives CASSPAVSYEQYF.

This clonotype was picked up many times. This chain connects TRBV10-2 to TRBJ2-1; TRBD2 agrees at 7 bases. Trimming cost V 2 bases and J 9 bases; bases outside gene matches: 10. Germline CDR1 WSHSY, CDR2 SAAADI. The CDR3 is 15 amino acids. CDR3 sequence (DNA): TGCGCCAGCAGTGAGAGTGTCCCTAGCGGCGGTGAGCAGTTCTTC. It yields the protein CASSESVPSGGEQFF.

V gene TRBV20-1 combines with J gene TRBJ2-1, with TRBD2 matching over 13 bases. After removal of 1 base from V and 8 bases from J, the junction contained 5 bases not matched to a gene. The CDR3 spans 15 residues. Germline V gives CDR1 DFQATT, CDR2 SNEGSKA (reference sequence). The chain's CDR3 is CSARAGGLAGYEQFF. The CDR3 DNA follows: TGCAGTGCTAGAGCCGGGGGACTAGCGGGATATGAGCAGTTCTTC.

This clonotype occurred many times. DNA for the CDR3: TGTGCCAGCAGTGATGGCCCGGGGTGGCCCCAGCATTTT. Amino acid sequence: CASSDGPGWPQHF. The chain employs TRBV25-1 and TRBJ1-5; the D is unclear. Trimming stripped 3 bases from V and 9 bases from J, with 12 bases between. Per germline, CDR1 MGHDK and CDR2 SYGVNS. This CDR3 has 13 amino acids.

This clonotype was seen a few times. V and J are TRBV7-2 and TRBJ2-7; 7 bases are a match to TRBD2. Germline V gene lookup returns CDR1 SGHTA and CDR2 FQGNSA. This CDR3 spans 12 amino acids. With 5 bases clipped from V and 3 bases from J, the junction kept 1 base outside the gene matches. CDR3 nucleotide sequence: TGTGCCAGCAGCGGGGGGGTCTACGAGCAGTACTTC. Encoded protein: CASSGGVYEQYF. Drawing the rest from reference TRBV7-2 and TRBJ2-7, the complete variable domain is GAGVSQSPSNKVTEKGKDVELRCDPISGHTALYWYRQSLGQGLEFLIYFQGNSAPDKSGLPSDRFSAERTGGSVSTLTIQRTQQEDSAVYLCASSGGVYEQYFGPGTRLTVT.

In its sample, this clonotype was seen a few times. This chain uses TRBV19 with TRBJ2-5; tentatively, D is TRBD1 (6 bases). Per the germline V gene, CDR1 is LNHDA and CDR2 is SQIVND (reference sequence). This CDR3 is built from 13 residues. Trimming stripped 2 bases from V and 5 bases from J, with 9 bases between. In DNA form, the CDR3 reads TGTGCCAGTAGTATACAGGGGCTGGAGACCCAGTACTTC. This encodes CASSIQGLETQYF.

The genes are TRBV5-1 and TRBJ1-4; possibly TRBD1 for D (5 bases). Germline V gene lookup returns CDR1 SGHRS and CDR2 YFSETQ. CDR3 length: 17 residues. Trimming shortened V by 4 bases and J by 5 bases, and 21 bases separated the two germline ends. For the CDR3, the DNA is TGCGCCAGCAGCAACGCCTCCATATATCCAGGGAATGAAAAACTGTTTTTT. This codes for CASSNASIYPGNEKLFF.